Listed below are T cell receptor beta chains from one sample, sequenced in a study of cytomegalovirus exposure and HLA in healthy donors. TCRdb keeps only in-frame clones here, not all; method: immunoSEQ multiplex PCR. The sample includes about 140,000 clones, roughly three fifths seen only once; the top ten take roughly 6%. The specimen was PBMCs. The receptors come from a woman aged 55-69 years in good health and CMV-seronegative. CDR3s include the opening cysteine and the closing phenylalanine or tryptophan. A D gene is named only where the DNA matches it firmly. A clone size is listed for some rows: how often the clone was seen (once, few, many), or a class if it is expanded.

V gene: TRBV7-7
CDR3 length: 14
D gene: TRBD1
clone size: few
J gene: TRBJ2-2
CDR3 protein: CASSPTGTAGELFF
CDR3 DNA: TGTGCCAGCAGCCCGACTGGGACAGCCGGGGAGCTGTTTTTT

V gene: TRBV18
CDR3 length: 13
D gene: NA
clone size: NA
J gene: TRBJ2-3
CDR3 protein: CASSPTGTSTQYF
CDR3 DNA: TGTGCCAGCTCACCAACCGGGACTTCGACGCAGTATTTT

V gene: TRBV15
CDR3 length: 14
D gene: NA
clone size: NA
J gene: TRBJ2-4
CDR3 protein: CATSPTGAKNIQYF
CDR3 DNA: TGTGCCACCAGCCCCACAGGGGCCAAAAACATTCAGTACTTC

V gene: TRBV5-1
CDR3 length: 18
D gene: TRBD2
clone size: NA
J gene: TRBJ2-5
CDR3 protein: CASSLGTSGRAGGETQYF
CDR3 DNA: TGCGCCAGCAGCTTAGGGACTAGCGGGAGGGCCGGTGGAGAGACCCAGTACTTC

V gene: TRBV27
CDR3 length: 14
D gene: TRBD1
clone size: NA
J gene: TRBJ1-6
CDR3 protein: CASSLLGQDSPLHF
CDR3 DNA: TGTGCCAGCAGTTTACTGGGACAGGATTCACCCCTCCACTTT

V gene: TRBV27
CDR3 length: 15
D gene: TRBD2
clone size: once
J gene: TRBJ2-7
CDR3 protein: CASSLRGTSGKEQYF
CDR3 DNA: TGTGCCAGCAGTTTACGCGGGACTAGCGGGAAAGAGCAGTACTTC

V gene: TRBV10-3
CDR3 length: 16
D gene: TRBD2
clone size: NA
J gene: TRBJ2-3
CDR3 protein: CAISDRLAGSTDTQYF
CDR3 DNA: TGTGCCATCAGTGACCGGCTAGCGGGTAGCACAGATACGCAGTATTTT

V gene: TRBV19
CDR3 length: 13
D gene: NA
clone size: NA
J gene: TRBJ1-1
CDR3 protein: CASSKQGPTEAFF
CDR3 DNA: TGTGCCAGTAGTAAGCAGGGGCCCACTGAAGCTTTCTTT

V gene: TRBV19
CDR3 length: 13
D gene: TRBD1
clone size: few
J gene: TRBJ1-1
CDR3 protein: CASKRQGAGEAFF
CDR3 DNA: TGTGCCAGTAAAAGACAGGGGGCCGGGGAAGCTTTCTTT

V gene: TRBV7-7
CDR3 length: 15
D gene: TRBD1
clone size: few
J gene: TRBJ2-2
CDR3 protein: CASSHGTGNTGELFF
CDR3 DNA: TGTGCCAGCAGCCACGGGACAGGGAACACCGGGGAGCTGTTTTTT

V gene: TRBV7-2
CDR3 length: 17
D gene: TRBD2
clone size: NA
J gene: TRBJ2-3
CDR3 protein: CASSRSGLAGDVSAQYF
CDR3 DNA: TGTGCCAGCAGCCGAAGCGGACTAGCGGGAGATGTAAGTGCGCAGTATTTT

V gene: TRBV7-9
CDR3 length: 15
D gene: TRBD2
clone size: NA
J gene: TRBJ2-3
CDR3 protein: CASSLSSGGSDTQYF
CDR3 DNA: TGTGCCAGCAGCTTATCTAGCGGGGGTTCGGATACGCAGTATTTT

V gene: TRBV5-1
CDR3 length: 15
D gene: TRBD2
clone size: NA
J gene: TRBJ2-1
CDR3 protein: CASSAGGGISTEQFF
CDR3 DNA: TGCGCCAGCTCGGCCGGGGGGGGGATCTCTACTGAGCAGTTCTTC

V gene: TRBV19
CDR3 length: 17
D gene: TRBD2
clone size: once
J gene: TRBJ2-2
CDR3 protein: CASSIPSLTGGSGELFF
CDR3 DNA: TGTGCCAGTAGTATTCCCTCTCTGACGGGGGGGTCCGGGGAGCTGTTTTTT

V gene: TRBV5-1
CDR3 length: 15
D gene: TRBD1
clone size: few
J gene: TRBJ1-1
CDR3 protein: CASSPLGQGFTEAFF
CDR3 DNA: TGCGCCAGCAGCCCCTTAGGACAGGGTTTTACTGAAGCTTTCTTT

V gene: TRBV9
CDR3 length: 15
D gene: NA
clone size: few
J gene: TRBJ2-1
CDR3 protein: CASSVGALLYNEQFF
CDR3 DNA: TGTGCCAGCAGCGTAGGAGCGTTACTCTACAATGAGCAGTTCTTC

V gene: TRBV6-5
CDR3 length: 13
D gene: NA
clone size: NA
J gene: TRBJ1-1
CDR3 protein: CASSRLLSTEAFF
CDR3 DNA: TGTGCCAGCAGCAGACTCTTGAGCACTGAAGCTTTCTTT

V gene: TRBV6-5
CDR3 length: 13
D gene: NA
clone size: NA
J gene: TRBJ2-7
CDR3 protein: CASSEAEDYEQYF
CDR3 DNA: TGTGCCAGCAGTGAAGCGGAGGACTACGAGCAGTACTTC